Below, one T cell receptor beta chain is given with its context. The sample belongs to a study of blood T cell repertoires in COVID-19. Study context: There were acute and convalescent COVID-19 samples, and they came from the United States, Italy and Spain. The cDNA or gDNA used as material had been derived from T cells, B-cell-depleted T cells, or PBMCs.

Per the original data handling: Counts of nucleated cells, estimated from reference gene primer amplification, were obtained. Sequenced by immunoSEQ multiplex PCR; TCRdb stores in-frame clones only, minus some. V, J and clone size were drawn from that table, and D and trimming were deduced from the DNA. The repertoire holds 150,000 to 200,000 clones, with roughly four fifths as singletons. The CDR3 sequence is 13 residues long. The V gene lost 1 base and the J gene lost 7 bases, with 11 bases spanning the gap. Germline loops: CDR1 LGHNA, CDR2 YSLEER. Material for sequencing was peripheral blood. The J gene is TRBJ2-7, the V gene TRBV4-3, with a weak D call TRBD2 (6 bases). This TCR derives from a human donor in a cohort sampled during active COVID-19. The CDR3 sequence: CASSQGGTGEQYF. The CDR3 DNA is TGCGCCAGCAGCCAAGGGGGGACTGGTGAGCAGTACTTC.